These 18 T cell receptor beta chains share one sample of origin, sequenced in a study of T cells after posttransplantation cyclophosphamide. Data came from immunoSEQ multiplex PCR; TCRdb stores just in-frame clones and leaves some out. The sample was found to contain some 40,000 clones, and every one recurs. Sequences were obtained from PBMCs. These receptors were taken from a woman aged 45-60 years in good health and a related stem cell transplant donor.

V usage is TRBV27 and J usage is TRBJ2-7; D is possibly TRBD1 (6 bases). Trimming stripped 6 bases from V and 0 bases from J, with 9 bases between. CDR1 is MNHEY and CDR2 is SMNVEV in the germline V gene (reference sequence). The CDR3 has 13 residues. CDR3 coding DNA: TGTGCCAGCAGCGGGACATACTCCTACGAGCAGTACTTC. Protein product: CASSGTYSYEQYF.

This clone has just a few counts. This chain uses TRBV27 with TRBJ1-6, with 7 nucleotides matching TRBD1. The CDR3 spans 16 residues. Germline values: CDR1 MNHEY, CDR2 SMNVEV (reference sequence). Trimming at V came to 5 bases and at J to 4 bases, leaving 8 bases not matched to a gene. Here the CDR3 reads CASSDPGQQYNSPLHF. The CDR3 DNA follows: TGTGCCAGCAGTGATCCGGGACAGCAATATAATTCACCCCTCCACTTT.

This clone was seen a few times. Sequence at one end of the junction differs from germline and may be a read error. The chain couples TRBV27 to TRBJ1-1; TRBD1 matches at 9 bases. The CDR3 totals 14 residues. CDR1 is MNHEY, CDR2 SMNVEV, per germline (reference sequence). This CDR3 reads CASSLSGTGNPSSF. CDR3 nucleotides: TGTGCCAGCAGTTTATCTGGGACAGGGAATCCGAGTAGCTTT.

The table lists this clone with many counts. The chain carries TRBV20-1 and TRBJ1-2; TRBD1 is a possible D gene (5 bases). Germline V gives CDR1 DFQATT, CDR2 SNEGSKA (reference sequence). The germline V and J ends were trimmed by 2 bases and 6 bases, with 7 bases remaining between them. This CDR3 is built from 11 residues. The CDR3 is CSARRGDGYTF. Here the CDR3 DNA reads TGCAGTGCTAGAAGGGGCGATGGCTACACCTTC.

This clone was counted ten times or more. V and J are TRBV5-8 and TRBJ1-4; 7 bases map to TRBD1. From germline, CDR1 is SGHTS and CDR2 YDEGEE. Trimming at V came to 4 bases and at J to 3 bases, leaving 9 bases not matched to a gene. The CDR3 covers 16 residues. The CDR3 bases are TGTGCCAGCAGCCCCGGACGGCAGGGGGCTAATGAAAAACTGTTTTTT. The encoded protein is CASSPGRQGANEKLFF.

This clone was observed many times. CDR3 residues: CASSFGQAGEQYF. DNA of the CDR3: TGTGCCAGCAGCTTCGGACAGGCGGGGGAGCAGTACTTC. The gene calls are TRBV5-4 and TRBJ2-7; possibly TRBD1 for D (7 bases). Germline assignment: CDR1 SGHNT and CDR2 YYREEE (reference sequence). V lost 2 bases and J lost 7, with 13 bases in between. CDR3 length: 13 amino acids.

This clone appeared many times. V gene TRBV19 combines with J gene TRBJ1-5; 7 bases are shared with TRBD1. The CDR3 has 16 residues. V shed 7 bases, J shed 0 bases, and the junction held 9 bases outside the gene matches. Germline V gives CDR1 LNHDA, CDR2 SQIVND (reference sequence). The CDR3 DNA is TGTGCCAGTACCAAAAAACAGGGGAATAGCAATCAGCCCCAGCATTTT. Translated: CASTKKQGNSNQPQHF.

The chain combines TRBV9 with TRBJ2-1; 8 bases align to TRBD2. V shed 0 bases and J 8 bases; nucleotides not matched to a gene: 10. The CDR3 spans 16 residues. Germline V CDR1 and CDR2: SGDLS, YYNGEE. The CDR3 DNA reads TGTGCCAGCAGCGTAGGTCGGGGGGGCGGGTTCGATGAGCAGTTCTTC. This sequence encodes CASSVGRGGGFDEQFF.

This clone came up many times. This chain joins TRBV6-1 and TRBJ1-5, with 7 bases identical to TRBD1. V gave up 7 bases and J gave up 5 bases; unmatched junction bases: 8. The CDR3 is made up of 14 amino acids. In germline, CDR1 is MNHNS, CDR2 SASEGT. CDR3: CASTRQGWHQPQHF. The CDR3, as DNA: TGTGCCAGCACCCGACAGGGCTGGCATCAGCCCCAGCATTTT.

This clone occurred many times. The chain uses TRBV30 and TRBJ1-6; possibly TRBD1 for D (5 bases). The CDR3 covers 13 residues. Germline CDR1 reads GTSNPN; CDR2 reads SVGIG (reference sequence). V lost 0 bases, J lost 7 bases, and 7 bases lay in between. Here the CDR3 DNA reads TGTGCCTGGAGTGTGGGGGGGAATTCACCCCTCCACTTT. As protein: CAWSVGGNSPLHF.

This clone was counted only a few times. The CDR3 here is CASSGGASSEQYF. CDR3 in DNA: TGCGCCAGCAGCGGGGGGGCTTCATCCGAGCAGTACTTC. The V call is TRBV5-1, the J call TRBJ2-7; maybe TRBD2 (7 bases). The CDR3 runs 13 residues. Trimming took 4 bases from V and 6 from J, leaving 14 bases between them. The V gene's germline CDR1 is SGHRS and CDR2 YFSETQ.

A note on this clone: The same CDR3 also results from other DNA sequences found in this sample. The chain's CDR3 is CASSRLTGYEQYF. The CDR3 nucleotides read TGTGCCAGCAGCCGACTGACGGGGTACGAGCAGTACTTC. The chain joins TRBV5-4 to TRBJ2-7; perhaps TRBD2 as D (5 bases). Germline V gene data show CDR1 as SGHNT and CDR2 as YYREEE (reference sequence). The CDR3 spans 13 residues. Trimming stripped 4 bases from V and 4 bases from J, with 12 bases between.

This clone was recorded at least ten times. This sequence joins TRBV5-1 and TRBJ2-6, with D uncertain. The CDR3 is made up of 15 amino acids. Trimming stripped 2 bases from V and 0 bases from J, with 6 bases between. Per the germline V gene, CDR1 is SGHRS and CDR2 is YFSETQ. In nucleotides, the CDR3 is TGCGCCAGCAGCTTTTCAGGCTCTGGGGCCAACGTCCTGACTTTC. This gives the protein CASSFSGSGANVLTF. The full variable domain, in which reference TRBV5-1 and TRBJ2-6 provide the parts outside the CDR3, is KAGVTQTPRYLIKTRGQQVTLSCSPISGHRSVSWYQQTPGQGLQFLFEYFSETQRNKGNFPGRFSGRQFSNSRSEMNVSTLELGDSALYLCASSFSGSGANVLTFGAGSRLTVL.

This clone was seen ten or more times. V and J are TRBV7-2 and TRBJ2-1; TRBD1 is a possible D gene (6 bases). Trimming shortened V by 4 bases and J by 4 bases, and 11 bases separated the two germline ends. This CDR3 comprises 14 residues. CDR1 is SGHTA and CDR2 is FQGNSA in the germline V gene. The CDR3 reads CASSYPGQYNEQFF. DNA of the CDR3: TGTGCCAGCAGCTACCCCGGACAGTACAATGAGCAGTTCTTC.

This clone was detected many times. J is TRBJ2-7 and V is TRBV7-3, with D maybe TRBD1 (6 bases). Germline CDR1 and CDR2: SGHTA and FQGTGA. The germline V and J ends were trimmed by 1 base and 2 bases, with 15 bases remaining between them. This CDR3 comprises 16 residues. CDR3 nucleotides: TGTGCCAGCAGCTTAAACAGGGCAGGGAGAGCCTACGAGCAGTACTTC. Its protein is CASSLNRAGRAYEQYF.

This clone occurred many times. V usage is TRBV7-9 and J usage is TRBJ2-1; no definite D call. The CDR3 has 11 amino acids. V was shortened by 6 bases and J by 6 bases, with 6 bases between the two germline ends. Germline-derived CDR1 and CDR2 are SEHNR and FQNEAQ (reference sequence). Written as DNA, the CDR3 is TGTGCCAGCAGTCGAGTCAATGAGCAGTTCTTC. The encoded protein is CASSRVNEQFF.

This clone came up many times. The chain recombines TRBV2 with TRBJ2-7; 7 bases align to TRBD2. Looked up from germline, CDR1 is SNHLY and CDR2 is FYNNEI. V lost 6 bases to trimming and J lost 7 bases; unmatched junction nucleotides: 12. This CDR3 spans 14 amino acids. Written as DNA, the CDR3 is TGTGCCAGCAGGGCCGTGGGGGGGACGGGAGAGCAGTACTTC. It codes for CASRAVGGTGEQYF. Based on the CDR3 plus reference TRBV2 and TRBJ2-7, the full variable domain is EPEVTQTPSHQVTQMGQEVILRCVPISNHLYFYWYRQILGQKVEFLVSFYNNEISEKSEIFDDQFSVERPDGSNFTLKIRSTKLEDSAMYFCASRAVGGTGEQYFGPGTRLTVT.

Details on this clone: Possible read error: a much larger clone is one base away. V gene TRBV6-5 combines with J gene TRBJ1-1; maybe TRBD1 (6 bases). The CDR3 runs 14 residues. Trimming pared 6 bases from V and 1 base from J, leaving 12 bases between. CDR1 is MNHEY and CDR2 is SVGAGI in the germline V gene. CDR3 DNA: TGTGCCAGCAGCTTAGGGGGGGCGAACACTGAAGCTTTCTTT. This encodes CASSLGGANTEAFF.